This T cell receptor (beta chain) was obtained from a study of CD8 T cells in Susac syndrome. Trimming pared 6 bases from V and 5 bases from J, leaving 16 bases between. CDR1 and CDR2 (germline): SNHLY, FYNNEI. The CDR3 sequence is 15 residues long. A quantity of about 0.5 to 1 ug RNA underwent reverse transcription using random hexamers. A multiplex approach, immunoSEQ multiplex PCR, amplified TCR beta CDR3 across 54 Vbeta and 13 Jbeta. MiXCR, run by TCRdb on the immunoSEQ multiplex PCR reads, gives a single entry per CDR3 protein. The data hold nearly 200,000 distinct CDR3 sequences, with nearly 95% observed a single time.

The receptor's source is a human donor with multiple sclerosis. The rearrangement joins TRBV2 to TRBJ1-4, with D tentatively TRBD1 (5 bases). Input material: CD4+ T cells from PBMCs. This CDR3 reads CASRGSAGTNEKLFF. Written as DNA, the CDR3 is TGTGCCAGCAGAGGCTCAGCAGGGACGAATGAAAAACTGTTTTTT.